This is a list of T cell receptor beta chains from one sample in a study of cytomegalovirus exposure and HLA in healthy donors. Sequencing was performed with immunoSEQ multiplex PCR; in TCRdb, only in-frame clones are kept and a portion is missing. This sample's clone table lists 50,000 or so clones. The sequenced material came from PBMCs. The receptors originated from a woman between 55 and 75 years old in good health and CMV-seropositive. Both conserved end residues are part of each CDR3. A D gene is named only where the DNA matches it firmly. The size field is filled for only some rows; it gives once, few, many or a size class.

v_call,d_call,j_call,clone_size,cdr3_nt,cdr3_aa
TRBV9,TRBD1,TRBJ1-6,.,TGTGCCAGCAGCGTAGCGTCAGGGGGAAGTTCACCCCTCCACTTT,CASSVASGGSSPLHF
TRBV10-2,.,TRBJ1-1,.,TGCGCCAGCGGGGGACTAAAGAACACTGAAGCTTTCTTT,CASGGLKNTEAFF
TRBV19,.,TRBJ2-7,.,TGTGCCAGTAGTCCTCTTGGATCGAGGGAGGAGCAGTACTTC,CASSPLGSREEQYF
TRBV27,.,TRBJ2-5,.,TGTGCCAGCAGTTTAGGGGGGAGGGGGGAGACCCAGTACTTC,CASSLGGRGETQYF
TRBV27,TRBD1,TRBJ2-7,.,TGTGCCAGCAGTCTGACCCGACAGGGGGGTTACGAGCAGTACTTC,CASSLTRQGGYEQYF
TRBV4-2,.,TRBJ2-7,.,TGTGCCAGCAGCCAAGCACCTGATACAGCCTACGAGCAGTACTTC,CASSQAPDTAYEQYF
TRBV11-2,.,TRBJ1-1,.,TGTGCCAGCAGCCTCCGGAGGGATGAAGCTTTCTTT,CASSLRRDEAFF
TRBV5-1,TRBD1,TRBJ1-1,.,TGCGCCAGCAGCTCAGGACAGGGGGGCACTGAAGCTTTCTTT,CASSSGQGGTEAFF
TRBV5-1,.,TRBJ2-2,.,TGCGCCAGCAGCAGGGACTACACCGGGGAGCTGTTTTTT,CASSRDYTGELFF
TRBV5-1,.,TRBJ1-2,.,TGCGCCAGCAGCTTGGCGGGAGCGGGCCTCCCCTCGGGGTATGGCTACACCTTC,CASSLAGAGLPSGYGYTF
TRBV18,.,TRBJ1-5,.,TGTGCCAGCTCACCTACATCGGCGGGCAATCAGCCCCAGCATTTT,CASSPTSAGNQPQHF
TRBV7-8,.,TRBJ1-2,.,TGTGCCAGCAGCCCAAACATGGTGAACTATGGCTACACCTTC,CASSPNMVNYGYTF
TRBV11-2,.,TRBJ2-3,.,TGTGCCAGCAGCTTAGTAGGCCGGGGAAGCACAGATACGCAGTATTTT,CASSLVGRGSTDTQYF
TRBV10-2,.,TRBJ2-7,.,TGCGCCAGCAGACAACCACAGGGTCACGAGCAGTACTTC,CASRQPQGHEQYF
TRBV19,.,TRBJ1-6,.,TGTGCCAGTCAGGGGACCTACTCTTATAATTCGGCCCTCCACTTT,CASQGTYSYNSALHF
TRBV6-5,.,TRBJ2-5,.,TGTGCCAGCAGTTACTCGGAAAGGGGCGCTCAGTACTTC,CASSYSERGAQYF
TRBV4-1,TRBD1,TRBJ2-7,.,TGCGCCAGCAGCCTCGAGCGACAGGGGGTGAGTGAGCAGTACTTC,CASSLERQGVSEQYF
TRBV25-1,TRBD1,TRBJ2-6,.,TGTGCCAGCAGTGCAACAGGGGCTGGGGCCAACGTCCTGACTTTC,CASSATGAGANVLTF
TRBV6-1,TRBD2,TRBJ2-1,.,TGTGCCAGCAGTTGGGGGGGAGGGGTGAGGGAGCAGTTCTTC,CASSWGGGVREQFF
TRBV4-1,.,TRBJ2-1,.,TGCGCCAGCAGCCTCACAGCCGGCTCCTCATACAATGAGCAGTTCTTC,CASSLTAGSSYNEQFF
TRBV5-1,.,TRBJ2-7,.,TGCGCCAGCAGCTGGGGGACACATCCGAGCTACGAGCAGTACTTC,CASSWGTHPSYEQYF
TRBV29-1,TRBD1,TRBJ1-6,.,TGCAGCGCCCGGACAGGGAATTCACCCCTCCACTTT,CSARTGNSPLHF
TRBV19,.,TRBJ1-2,.,TGTGCCAGTAGTATCTGGGCCAGAAGAGACTATGGCTACACCTTC,CASSIWARRDYGYTF
TRBV5-6,TRBD1,TRBJ1-2,.,TGTGCCAGCAGCTATGGACAGGGGGCATTGGGCTACACCTTC,CASSYGQGALGYTF
TRBV14,.,TRBJ1-1,.,TGTGCCAGCAGCCAAGGTCTGGGCTGGGCTGAAGCTTTCTTT,CASSQGLGWAEAFF
TRBV28,TRBD1,TRBJ2-7,large,TGTGCCAGCAGCCACCCCGGACAGGGAGGCCACGAGCAGTACTTC,CASSHPGQGGHEQYF
TRBV10-2,.,TRBJ1-5,.,TGCGCCAGCAGTGAAGACACGATCAATCAGCCCCAGCATTTT,CASSEDTINQPQHF
TRBV6-5,.,TRBJ2-3,.,TGTGCCAGCAGTTACTCTCTACAGGGCGATACGCAGTATTTT,CASSYSLQGDTQYF
TRBV5-1,TRBD2,TRBJ2-2,.,TGCGCCAGCAGCGTGGGACTAGCGTTGAACACCGGGGAGCTGTTTTTT,CASSVGLALNTGELFF
TRBV7-9,TRBD2,TRBJ2-3,.,TGTGCCAGCAGCTCTAGCGGGGGAGATACGCAGTATTTT,CASSSSGGDTQYF
TRBV5-1,TRBD1,TRBJ1-4,.,TGCGCCAGCAGCCCAGGGGGAGTTAATGAAAAACTGTTTTTT,CASSPGGVNEKLFF
TRBV7-2,TRBD1,TRBJ1-4,.,TGTGCCAGCAGCTCGGACAGGGAAAAACTGTTTTTT,CASSSDREKLFF
TRBV19,TRBD1,TRBJ1-2,.,TGTGCCAGTAGATCCGGGACAGGCACCTTTAACTATGGCTACACCTTC,CASRSGTGTFNYGYTF
TRBV2,TRBD1,TRBJ1-1,.,TGTGCCAGCAGTGAAGCGCCGACAGGGGGCTTCGGGAACACTGAAGCTTTCTTT,CASSEAPTGGFGNTEAFF
TRBV9,TRBD1,TRBJ2-1,.,TGTGCCAGCAGCCGCGGAGGGACAGGGGGGAATGAGCAGTTCTTC,CASSRGGTGGNEQFF
TRBV27,.,TRBJ2-7,.,TGTGCCAGCAGGCTCAACATCATGTCCCCTCTCTACGAGCAGTACTTC,CASRLNIMSPLYEQYF
TRBV28,TRBD1,TRBJ2-5,.,TGTGCCAGCAGTTTCCTCGGGACAGGGCCCCAAGAGACCCAGTACTTC,CASSFLGTGPQETQYF
TRBV6-6,.,TRBJ2-1,.,TGTGCCAGCAGTTACCAGCGACTAGGCGATGAGCAGTTCTTC,CASSYQRLGDEQFF
TRBV5-1,.,TRBJ1-2,.,TGCGCCAGCAGCCACGCCGACACGCGATATGGCTACACCTTC,CASSHADTRYGYTF
TRBV11-2,.,TRBJ2-3,.,TGTGCCAGCAGCTTAGAATGGACAGACACAGATACGCAGTATTTT,CASSLEWTDTDTQYF
TRBV6-5,TRBD1,TRBJ2-2,.,TGTGCCAGCAGCCGGGACAGGGGGCCGACCGGGGAGCTGTTTTTT,CASSRDRGPTGELFF
TRBV5-1,TRBD1,TRBJ2-3,.,TGCGCCAGCAGGTACGGGACAGGGGAGCATACGCAGTATTTT,CASRYGTGEHTQYF
TRBV18,TRBD2,TRBJ2-1,.,TGTGCCAGCTTCCCCGGGACTAACGACAATGAGCAGTTCTTC,CASFPGTNDNEQFF
TRBV6-5,TRBD1,TRBJ1-2,.,TGTGCCAGCAGCCTCCACCTACAGGGGGCACGGGGCTACACCTTC,CASSLHLQGARGYTF
TRBV28,.,TRBJ1-1,.,TGTGCCAGCAGCGATATACCGGGGGAGAGTTTGGAAGCTTTCTTT,CASSDIPGESLEAFF
TRBV25-1,.,TRBJ1-1,.,TGTGCCAGCACGGGTCGACTGAACACTGAAGCTTTCTTT,CASTGRLNTEAFF
TRBV4-3,.,TRBJ1-5,.,TGCGCCAGCAGCCAAGATCAGGGCAATCAGCCCCAGCATTTT,CASSQDQGNQPQHF
TRBV5-1,.,TRBJ2-1,.,TGCGCCAGCAGCCCCGGGGGACGAACCTACAATGAGCAGTTCTTC,CASSPGGRTYNEQFF
TRBV2,.,TRBJ2-2,.,TGTGCCAGCAGTGAAGAAGGGGGGGCCACCGGGGAGCTGTTTTTT,CASSEEGGATGELFF